The clone carrying this T cell receptor (beta chain) was seen only a few times. Antigen unknown. This CDR3 has 15 residues. Looked up from germline, CDR1 is LGHNT and CDR2 is FRNRAP. V shed 0 bases, J shed 3 bases, and the junction held 1 base outside the gene matches. Unique molecular identifiers were carried by the TCR beta cDNA libraries. TCRdb processed the PCR reads anew with MiXCR; each CDR3 protein has one entry. The data contain about 460,000 distinct CDR3 sequences, nearly 45% of them seen just once; the ten biggest clones take up 9% to 14%. The data are from a study of post-analysis software for immune sequencing data. Study-level findings and limits: Batch-matched samples strongly co-clustered by F measure. Higher frequency in patients than in controls was seen for about 5 TRBV segments, with TRBV5-6, TRBV5-1 and TRBV20-1 among them. Diversity measured as normalized Chao1 was significantly lower in multiple sclerosis patients than in controls.

Material: blood. The rearrangement links TRBV12-5 to TRBJ2-7; 11 nucleotides line up with TRBD1. The TCR originated in a girl aged 5-17 years with multiple sclerosis. The CDR3 DNA reads as TGTGCTAGTGGTTTGGTAGGGACAGGGGGCTACGAGCAGTACTTC. This codes for CASGLVGTGGYEQYF.